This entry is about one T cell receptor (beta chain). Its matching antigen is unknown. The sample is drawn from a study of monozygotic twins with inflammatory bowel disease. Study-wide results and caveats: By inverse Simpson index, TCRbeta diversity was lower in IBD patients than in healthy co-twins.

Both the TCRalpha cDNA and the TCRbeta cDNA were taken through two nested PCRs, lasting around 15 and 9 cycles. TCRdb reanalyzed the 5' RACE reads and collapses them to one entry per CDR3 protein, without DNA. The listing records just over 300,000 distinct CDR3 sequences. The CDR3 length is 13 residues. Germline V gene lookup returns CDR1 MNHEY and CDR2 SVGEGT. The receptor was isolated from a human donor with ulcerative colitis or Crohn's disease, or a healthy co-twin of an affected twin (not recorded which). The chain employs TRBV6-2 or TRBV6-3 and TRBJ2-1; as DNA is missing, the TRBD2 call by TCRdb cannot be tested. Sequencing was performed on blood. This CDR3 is CASSSGLWDEQFF.